Following are 23 T cell receptor beta chains from one sample sequenced in a study of blood T cells in healthy people across ages. A J-beta primer mix and a sample-barcoded 5' primer were used in a second PCR of about 6 to 12 cycles. MiXCR was run by TCRdb on the 5' RACE reads, yielding one entry per CDR3 protein. Of over 1,300,000 distinct CDR3 sequences in the sample, around 59% were seen once. Material for sequencing was blood. The receptors were gathered from a man aged 18 to 29 in good health.

This rearrangement joins TRBV11-2 to TRBJ2-3; possibly TRBD2 for D (5 bases). V gave up 5 bases and J gave up 5 bases, with 17 bases separating them. The CDR3 length is 15 residues. The germline V gene has CDR1 SGHAT and CDR2 FQNNGV. The CDR3 region is CASSDWTPAGDTQYF. CDR3 DNA: TGTGCCAGCAGCGATTGGACGCCGGCGGGAGATACGCAGTATTTT.

The chain combines TRBV3-1 with TRBJ1-1, with D maybe TRBD1 (5 bases). CDR3 size: 13 residues. V was clipped by 0 bases and J by 6 bases, with 8 bases between them. Germline-derived CDR1 and CDR2 are LGHDT and YNNKEL (reference sequence). CDR3 coding DNA: TGTGCCAGCAGCCAAGATGGGGCAGCTGAAGCTTTCTTT. Protein: CASSQDGAAEAFF.

This clonotype has only one observation. The chain has TRBV4-3 and TRBJ2-7; 9 positions match TRBD2. J gave up 4 bases and V 4 bases, and 11 bases lay outside the gene matches. Germline lookup yields CDR1 LGHNA and CDR2 YSLEER. The CDR3 consists of 16 residues. The CDR3 sequence is CASSPAGREGWYEQYF. The CDR3 DNA sequence: TGCGCCAGCAGCCCAGCGGGGCGGGAGGGGTGGTACGAGCAGTACTTC.

The chain carries TRBV15 and TRBJ2-7; the D is unclear. CDR3 size: 13 residues. Germline assignment: CDR1 LNHNV and CDR2 YYDKDF (reference sequence). Trimming removed 3 bases at V and 4 bases at J, with 10 bases between. This CDR3 reads CATSRRTDYEQYF. The CDR3 DNA reads as TGTGCCACCAGCAGGCGGACGGATTACGAGCAGTACTTC.

This clonotype has a handful of counts. The chain uses TRBV9 and TRBJ1-2; D uncertain. Trimming pared 3 bases from V and 4 bases from J, leaving 13 bases between. The length of the CDR3 is 14 residues. Per germline, CDR1 SGDLS and CDR2 YYNGEE. CDR3 in amino acids: CASSANLGGYGYTF. In DNA form, the CDR3 reads TGTGCCAGCAGCGCCAACCTAGGAGGCTATGGCTACACCTTC.

The chain joins TRBV2 to TRBJ1-5; 10 bases align to TRBD1. The junction had 6 bases not matched to a gene; V was cut back by 7 bases and J by 0 bases. CDR3 length: 16 amino acids. The germline CDR1 and CDR2 sequences are SNHLY and FYNNEI. The CDR3: CASMGQGSYSNQPQHF. CDR3 nucleotide sequence: TGTGCCAGCATGGGACAGGGGAGTTATAGCAATCAGCCCCAGCATTTT.

The chain couples TRBV12-3 or TRBV12-4 to TRBJ1-3; D gene unclear. The V gene lost 4 bases and the J gene lost 3 bases, with 4 bases spanning the gap. CDR3 length: 12 amino acids. The chain's CDR3 is CASSYHGNTIYF. The DNA for the CDR3 is TGTGCCAGCAGTTACCATGGAAACACCATATATTTT.

The chain employs TRBV27 and TRBJ2-7; D remains unclear. The CDR3 is 15 amino acids. Trimming left V 0 bases short and J 2 bases short, with 11 bases between. The V gene's germline CDR1 is MNHEY and CDR2 SMNVEV (reference sequence). The CDR3 reads CASSLSGLDAYEQYF. CDR3 in DNA: TGTGCCAGCAGTTTATCAGGGCTTGACGCCTACGAGCAGTACTTC.

The J gene is TRBJ1-2, the V gene TRBV7-9; a possible D gene is TRBD1 (5 bases). Trimming left V 5 bases short and J 6 bases short, with 19 bases between. CDR3 length: 15 residues. The germline CDR1 and CDR2 sequences are SEHNR and FQNEAQ (reference sequence). The CDR3 sequence is CASSPSSQGPDGYTF. CDR3 DNA sequence: TGTGCCAGCAGCCCTTCCTCGCAGGGTCCCGATGGCTACACCTTC.

The CDR3, as DNA: TGTGCCAGCAGTTCGCTGGGAGATCAGCCCCAGCATTTT. Translated: CASSSLGDQPQHF. V and J are TRBV27 and TRBJ1-5; D not certain. Germline V CDR1 and CDR2: MNHEY, SMNVEV (reference sequence). Trimming stripped 4 bases from V and 5 bases from J, with 9 bases between. This CDR3 spans 13 amino acids.

Comments on this clonotype: The junction departs from the called germline gene at one end, perhaps through a read error. The chain couples TRBV5-1 to TRBJ2-6; D possibly corresponds to TRBD1 (6 bases). Germline-derived CDR1 and CDR2 are SGHRS and YFSETQ. The CDR3 contains 16 residues. The CDR3 DNA follows: TGCGTCAGCAGATCCTTACAGGGCCCTGGGGCCAACGTCCTGACTTTC. It translates to CVSRSLQGPGANVLTF.

This clonotype was detected only a few times. The V and J genes are TRBV4-2 and TRBJ2-5, with 10 bases matching TRBD2. Germline V gives CDR1 LGHNA, CDR2 YNFKEQ. With V trimmed by 0 bases and J by 2 bases, 9 bases remained unmatched. The CDR3 runs to 18 residues. CDR3 sequence reads: CASSQEGSGGTIQETQYF. For the CDR3, the DNA is TGTGCCAGCAGCCAAGAAGGTAGCGGGGGGACCATTCAAGAGACCCAGTACTTC.

This clonotype has only a few counts. The V gene is TRBV20-1, the J gene TRBJ2-7; the match to TRBD1 covers 8 bases. J gave up 4 bases and V 3 bases, and 5 bases lay outside the gene matches. From germline, CDR1 is DFQATT and CDR2 SNEGSKA (reference sequence). The CDR3 has 13 residues. CDR3 nucleotide sequence: TGCAGTGCTAGGGACAGGGCGGGGTACGAGCAGTACTTC. Translating it yields CSARDRAGYEQYF.

V usage is TRBV2 and J usage is TRBJ2-7; possibly TRBD2 for D (5 bases). Germline-derived CDR1 and CDR2 are SNHLY and FYNNEI. The CDR3 is 14 residues long. The V end lost 8 bases, the J end lost 0 bases, and 14 bases lay between the germline ends. The CDR3 DNA is TGTGCCAGCCAAAAGGGTGGGAGCTCCTACGAGCAGTACTTC. Its protein is CASQKGGSSYEQYF.

This sequence joins TRBV20-1 and TRBJ2-1; tentative D call: TRBD1 (6 bases). The CDR3 is 12 amino acids. The germline CDR1 and CDR2 sequences are DFQATT and SNEGSKA (reference sequence). Trimming took 6 bases from V and 6 from J, leaving 12 bases between them. In DNA form, the CDR3 reads TGCAGTGCAAGGACAGCCCCCAATGAGCAGTTCTTC. As protein: CSARTAPNEQFF.

The chain combines TRBV6-2 or TRBV6-3 with TRBJ1-1; TRBD1 matches 8 bases. V lost 6 bases, J lost 5 bases, and 8 bases stayed unmatched. Germline-derived CDR1 and CDR2 are MNHEY and SVGEGT. The CDR3 has 14 amino acids. CDR3 bases: TGTGCCAGCAGCAAGACAGGGGTAGGGACTGAAGCTTTCTTT. Amino acids: CASSKTGVGTEAFF.

CDR3 protein: CASSSVEETQFF. As DNA, the CDR3 is TGTGCCAGCAGCTCCGTGGAAGAGACCCAGTTCTTC. The chain combines TRBV13 with TRBJ2-1; D call uncertain. In germline, CDR1 is PRHDT, CDR2 FYEKMQ (reference sequence). V was shortened by 4 bases and J by 13 bases, with 14 bases between the two germline ends. The CDR3 is 12 amino acids.

Only a few counts were recorded for this clonotype. The genes are TRBV12-3 or TRBV12-4 and TRBJ2-1; 9 nucleotides line up with TRBD2. CDR3 size: 14 residues. Trimming cost V 10 bases and J 0 bases; bases outside gene matches: 4. The CDR3 DNA sequence: TGTGCCACGCGGGAGGGAGGCTCCTACAATGAGCAGTTCTTC. This gives the protein CATREGGSYNEQFF.

This chain links TRBV29-1 with TRBJ1-5, with a tentative D call TRBD1 (5 bases). The germline V gene has CDR1 SQVTM and CDR2 ANQGSEA. The V and J ends lost 0 bases and 2 bases respectively, with 14 bases between them. The CDR3 has 16 amino acids. CDR3 sequence reads: CSVEESGGRGNQPQHF. The CDR3 bases are TGCAGCGTTGAAGAGTCGGGGGGAAGGGGCAATCAGCCCCAGCATTTT.

This clonotype was seen repeatedly, ten times or more. This chain uses TRBV20-1 with TRBJ1-6; 11 bases match TRBD1. CDR3 size: 14 residues. The junction had 3 bases not matched to a gene; V was cut back by 4 bases and J by 7 bases. Germline V gene sequence: CDR1 DFQATT, CDR2 SNEGSKA (reference sequence). The CDR3 DNA is TGCAGTGCTAAAGGGACAGGGGGAAATTCACCCCTCCACTTT. This sequence encodes CSAKGTGGNSPLHF.

The chain recombines TRBV14 with TRBJ2-5, with TRBD2 matching 8 bases. V shed 1 base and J 4 bases; nucleotides not matched to a gene: 8. The germline CDR1 and CDR2 sequences are SGHDN and FVKESK. The CDR3 contains 16 residues. The CDR3 spells CASSQVAAGAGETQYF. The CDR3 nucleotides read TGTGCCAGCAGCCAAGTTGCAGCGGGAGCGGGAGAGACCCAGTACTTC.

This chain links TRBV4-3 with TRBJ1-6; D might be TRBD1 (6 bases). Germline V gives CDR1 LGHNA, CDR2 YSLEER. The V and J ends lost 4 bases and 9 bases respectively, with 16 bases between them. The length of the CDR3 is 15 residues. The CDR3 sequence: CASSPARTVGSPLHF. CDR3 in DNA: TGCGCCAGCAGCCCCGCGCGGACAGTCGGTTCACCCCTCCACTTT.

The chain employs TRBV4-1 and TRBJ2-1, with 8 bases aligning to TRBD1. Matching the DNA end better, TRBJ2-7 makes the J call doubtful. The CDR3 loop spans 15 amino acids. Per germline, CDR1 MGHRA and CDR2 YSYEKL. In nucleotides, the CDR3 is TGCGCCAGCAGCCAACCCCGACAGGGGAAACATGAGCAGTACTTC. It codes for CASSQPRQGKHEQYF.